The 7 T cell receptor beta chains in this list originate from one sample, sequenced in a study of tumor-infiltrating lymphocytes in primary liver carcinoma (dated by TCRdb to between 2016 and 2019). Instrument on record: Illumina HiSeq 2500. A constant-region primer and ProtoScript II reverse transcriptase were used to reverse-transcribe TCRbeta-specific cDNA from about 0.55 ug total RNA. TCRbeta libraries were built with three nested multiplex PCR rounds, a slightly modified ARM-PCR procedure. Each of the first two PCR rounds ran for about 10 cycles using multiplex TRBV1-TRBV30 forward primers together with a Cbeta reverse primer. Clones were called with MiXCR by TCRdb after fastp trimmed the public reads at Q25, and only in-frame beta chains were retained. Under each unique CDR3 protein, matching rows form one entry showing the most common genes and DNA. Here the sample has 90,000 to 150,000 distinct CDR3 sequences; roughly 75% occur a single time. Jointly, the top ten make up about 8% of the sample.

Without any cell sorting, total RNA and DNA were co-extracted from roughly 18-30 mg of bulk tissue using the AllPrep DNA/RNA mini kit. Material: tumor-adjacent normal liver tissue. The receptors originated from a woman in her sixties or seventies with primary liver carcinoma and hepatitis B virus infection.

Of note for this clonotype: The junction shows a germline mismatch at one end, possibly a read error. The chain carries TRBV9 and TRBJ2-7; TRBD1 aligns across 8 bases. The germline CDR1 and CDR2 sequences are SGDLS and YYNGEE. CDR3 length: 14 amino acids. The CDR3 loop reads CANSPGGMVYEQYF. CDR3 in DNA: TGTGCCAACAGCCCAGGGGGCATGGTTTACGAGCAGTACTTC.

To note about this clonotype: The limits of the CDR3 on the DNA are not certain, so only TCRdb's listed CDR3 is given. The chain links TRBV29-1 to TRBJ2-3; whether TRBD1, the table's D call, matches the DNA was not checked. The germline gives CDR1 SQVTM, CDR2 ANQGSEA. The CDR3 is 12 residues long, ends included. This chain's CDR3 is CSVAPGTDTQCF.

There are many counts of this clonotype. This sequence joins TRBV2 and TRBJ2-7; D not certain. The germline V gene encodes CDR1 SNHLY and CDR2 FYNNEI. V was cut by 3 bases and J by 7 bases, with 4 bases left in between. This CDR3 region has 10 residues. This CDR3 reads CASSDEEQYF. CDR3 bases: TGTGCCAGCAGTGATGAAGAGCAGTACTTC.

As DNA, the CDR3 is TGTGCCAGTAGTAGGATCACGGGGGGTAGTATGCAGTTCTTC. The encoded protein is CASSRITGGSMQFF. The chain links TRBV12-3 or TRBV12-4 to TRBJ2-1, with 7 positions matching TRBD2. Trimming took 9 bases from V and 12 from J; bases not matched to a gene: 17. CDR3 size: 14 residues.

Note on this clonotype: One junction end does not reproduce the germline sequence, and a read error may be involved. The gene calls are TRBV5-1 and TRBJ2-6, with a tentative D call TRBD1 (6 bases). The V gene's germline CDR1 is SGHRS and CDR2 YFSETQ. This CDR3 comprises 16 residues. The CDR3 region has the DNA TGCGCCAGCAGACTAGGACAGAACTCTGGGGCCAACGTCCTGACCTTC. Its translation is CASRLGQNSGANVLTF.

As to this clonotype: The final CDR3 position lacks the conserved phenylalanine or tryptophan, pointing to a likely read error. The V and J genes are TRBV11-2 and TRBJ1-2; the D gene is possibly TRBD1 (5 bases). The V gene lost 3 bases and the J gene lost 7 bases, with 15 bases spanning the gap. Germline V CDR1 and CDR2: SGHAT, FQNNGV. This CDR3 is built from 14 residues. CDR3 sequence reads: CASSFSQAIFGYTY. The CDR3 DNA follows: TGTGCCAGCAGCTTTTCACAGGCTATCTTTGGCTACACCTAC.

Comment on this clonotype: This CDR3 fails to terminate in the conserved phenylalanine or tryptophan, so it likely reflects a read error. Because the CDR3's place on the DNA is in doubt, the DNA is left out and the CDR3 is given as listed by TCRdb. CDR3 sequence reads: CASSQGQGSLSEKLLL. The J gene is TRBJ1-4, the V gene TRBV4-1; TRBD1, the table's D call, was not compared with the DNA. CDR1 and CDR2 (germline): MGHRA, YSYEKL. The CDR3 is 16 amino acids long, termini counted.